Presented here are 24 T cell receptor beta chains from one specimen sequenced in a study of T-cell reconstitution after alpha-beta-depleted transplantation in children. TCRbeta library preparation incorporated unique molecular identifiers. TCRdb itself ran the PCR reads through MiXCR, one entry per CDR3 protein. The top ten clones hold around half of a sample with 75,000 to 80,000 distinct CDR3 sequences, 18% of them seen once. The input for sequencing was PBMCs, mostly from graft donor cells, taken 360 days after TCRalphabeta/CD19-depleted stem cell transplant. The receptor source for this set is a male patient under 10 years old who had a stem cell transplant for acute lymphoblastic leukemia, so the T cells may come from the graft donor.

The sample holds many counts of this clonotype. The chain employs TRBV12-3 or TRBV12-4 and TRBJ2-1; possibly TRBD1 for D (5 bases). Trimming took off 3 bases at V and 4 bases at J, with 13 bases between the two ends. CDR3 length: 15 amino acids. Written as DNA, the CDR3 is TGTGCCAGCAGTTTTCCGCTAGGGGCTTACAATGAGCAGTTCTTC. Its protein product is CASSFPLGAYNEQFF.

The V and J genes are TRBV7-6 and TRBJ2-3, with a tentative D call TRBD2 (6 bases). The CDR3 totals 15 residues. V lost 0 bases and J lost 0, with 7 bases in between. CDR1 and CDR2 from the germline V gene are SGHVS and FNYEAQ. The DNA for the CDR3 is TGTGCCAGCAGCTTAGCTGCGGGGAGCACAGATACGCAGTATTTT. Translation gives CASSLAAGSTDTQYF.

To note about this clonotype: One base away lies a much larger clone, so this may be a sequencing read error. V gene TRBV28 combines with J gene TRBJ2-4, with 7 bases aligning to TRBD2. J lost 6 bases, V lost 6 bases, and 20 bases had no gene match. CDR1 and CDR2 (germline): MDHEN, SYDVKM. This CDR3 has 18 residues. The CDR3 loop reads CASRPRALAVAGGNIQYF. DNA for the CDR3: TGTGCCAGCAGACCGAGAGCTCTAGCGGTAGCGGGTGGAAACATTCAGTACTTC.

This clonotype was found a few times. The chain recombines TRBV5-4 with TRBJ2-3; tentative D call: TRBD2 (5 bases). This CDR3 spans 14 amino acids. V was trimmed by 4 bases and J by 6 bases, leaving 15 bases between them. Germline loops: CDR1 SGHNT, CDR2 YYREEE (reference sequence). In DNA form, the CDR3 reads TGTGCCAGCAGCCCTTTAGCGAGTCACGATACGCAGTATTTT. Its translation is CASSPLASHDTQYF.

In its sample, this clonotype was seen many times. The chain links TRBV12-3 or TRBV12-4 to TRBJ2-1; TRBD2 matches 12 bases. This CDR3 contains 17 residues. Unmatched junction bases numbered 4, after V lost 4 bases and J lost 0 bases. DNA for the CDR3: TGTGCCAGCAGTTCCCCGACTAGCGGGAGCTCCTACAATGAGCAGTTCTTC. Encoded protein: CASSSPTSGSSYNEQFF.

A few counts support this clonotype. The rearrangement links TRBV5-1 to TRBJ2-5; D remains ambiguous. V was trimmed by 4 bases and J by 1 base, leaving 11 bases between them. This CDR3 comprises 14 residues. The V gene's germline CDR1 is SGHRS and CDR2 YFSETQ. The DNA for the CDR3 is TGCGCCAGCAGCCCCCTCGGCCTCCAAGAGACCCAGTACTTC. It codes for CASSPLGLQETQYF.

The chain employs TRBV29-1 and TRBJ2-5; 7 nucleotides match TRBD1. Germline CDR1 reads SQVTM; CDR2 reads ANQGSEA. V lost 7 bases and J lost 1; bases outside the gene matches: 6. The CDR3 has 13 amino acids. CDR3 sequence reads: CSATGQRQETQYF. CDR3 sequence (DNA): TGCAGCGCAACGGGACAGCGCCAAGAGACCCAGTACTTC.

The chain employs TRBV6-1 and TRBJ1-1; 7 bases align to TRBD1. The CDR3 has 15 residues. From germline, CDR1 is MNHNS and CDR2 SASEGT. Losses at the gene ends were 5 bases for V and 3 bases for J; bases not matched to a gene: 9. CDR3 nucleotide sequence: TGTGCCAGCAGTAAGAACAGGGGTTGGTACACTGAAGCTTTCTTT. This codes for CASSKNRGWYTEAFF.

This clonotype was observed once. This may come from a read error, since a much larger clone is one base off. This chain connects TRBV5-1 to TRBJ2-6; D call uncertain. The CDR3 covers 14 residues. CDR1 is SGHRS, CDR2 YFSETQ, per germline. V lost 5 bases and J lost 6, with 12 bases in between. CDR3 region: CASRIRPEANVLTF. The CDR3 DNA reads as TGCGCCAGCAGGATAAGGCCTGAGGCCAACGTCCTGACTTTC.

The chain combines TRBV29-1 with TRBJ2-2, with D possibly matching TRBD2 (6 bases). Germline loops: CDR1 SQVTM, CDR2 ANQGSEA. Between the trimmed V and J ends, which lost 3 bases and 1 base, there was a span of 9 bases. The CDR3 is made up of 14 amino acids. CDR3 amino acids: CSVESSENTGELFF. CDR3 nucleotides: TGCAGCGTTGAGTCTAGCGAGAACACCGGGGAGCTGTTTTTT.

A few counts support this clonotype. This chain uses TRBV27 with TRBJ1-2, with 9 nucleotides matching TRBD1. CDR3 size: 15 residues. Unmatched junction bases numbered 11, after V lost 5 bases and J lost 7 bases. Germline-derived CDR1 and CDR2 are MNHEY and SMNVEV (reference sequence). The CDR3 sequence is CASSPLDRGRSGYTF. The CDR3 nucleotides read TGTGCCAGCAGTCCCCTGGACAGGGGCAGGAGTGGCTACACCTTC.

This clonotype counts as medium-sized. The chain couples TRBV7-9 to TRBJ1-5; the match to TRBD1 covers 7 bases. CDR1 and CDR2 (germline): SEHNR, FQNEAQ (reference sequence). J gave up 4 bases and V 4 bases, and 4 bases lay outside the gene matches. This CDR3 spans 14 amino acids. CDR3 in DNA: TGTGCCAGCAGCTCCACACAGGGGAATCAGCCCCAGCATTTT. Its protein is CASSSTQGNQPQHF.

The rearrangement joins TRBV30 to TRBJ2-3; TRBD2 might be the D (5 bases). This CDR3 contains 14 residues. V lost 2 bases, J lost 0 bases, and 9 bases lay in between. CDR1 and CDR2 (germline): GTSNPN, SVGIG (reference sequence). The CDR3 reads CAWSLRRSTDTQYF. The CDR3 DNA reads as TGTGCCTGGAGTCTTAGGAGGAGCACAGATACGCAGTATTTT.

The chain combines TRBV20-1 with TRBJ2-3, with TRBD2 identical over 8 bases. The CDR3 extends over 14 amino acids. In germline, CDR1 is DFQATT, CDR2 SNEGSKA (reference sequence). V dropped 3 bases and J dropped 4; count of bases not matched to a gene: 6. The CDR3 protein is CSARGGRFADTQYF. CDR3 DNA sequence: TGCAGTGCTAGGGGCGGGAGGTTTGCAGATACGCAGTATTTT.

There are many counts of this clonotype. CDR3: CASSLMLGNTGELFF. Written as DNA, the CDR3 is TGTGCCAGCAGCCTTATGCTGGGGAACACCGGGGAGCTGTTTTTT. V gene TRBV5-4 combines with J gene TRBJ2-2; the D is unclear. V was shortened by 4 bases and J by 1 base, with 11 bases between the two germline ends. Germline loops: CDR1 SGHNT, CDR2 YYREEE (reference sequence). CDR3 length: 15 amino acids.

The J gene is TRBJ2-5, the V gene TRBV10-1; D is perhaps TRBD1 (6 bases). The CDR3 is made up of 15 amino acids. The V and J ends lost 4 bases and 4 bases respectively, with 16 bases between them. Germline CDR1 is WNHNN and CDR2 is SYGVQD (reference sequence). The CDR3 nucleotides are TGCGCCAGCAGTGGACTGCTGGGACACGGAGAGACCCAGTACTTC. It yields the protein CASSGLLGHGETQYF.

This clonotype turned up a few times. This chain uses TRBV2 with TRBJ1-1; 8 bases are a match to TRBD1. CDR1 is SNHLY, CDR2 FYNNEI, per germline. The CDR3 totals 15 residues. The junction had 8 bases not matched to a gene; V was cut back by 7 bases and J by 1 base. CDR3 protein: CASTRQGARNTEAFF. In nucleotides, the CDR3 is TGTGCCAGCACTCGGCAGGGGGCCAGGAACACTGAAGCTTTCTTT. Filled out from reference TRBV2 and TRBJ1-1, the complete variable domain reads EPEVTQTPSHQVTQMGQEVILRCVPISNHLYFYWYRQILGQKVEFLVSFYNNEISEKSEIFDDQFSVERPDGSNFTLKIRSTKLEDSAMYFCASTRQGARNTEAFFGQGTRLTVV.

This CDR3 is CASSLIGDRSYGYTF. The CDR3 bases are TGTGCCAGCAGTTTAATAGGGGACAGGAGCTATGGCTACACCTTC. The rearrangement uses TRBV27 and TRBJ1-2; 8 nucleotides align to TRBD1. The CDR3 is 15 residues long. Germline CDR1 MNHEY, CDR2 SMNVEV (reference sequence). With 2 bases clipped from V and 4 bases from J, the junction kept 6 bases outside the gene matches.

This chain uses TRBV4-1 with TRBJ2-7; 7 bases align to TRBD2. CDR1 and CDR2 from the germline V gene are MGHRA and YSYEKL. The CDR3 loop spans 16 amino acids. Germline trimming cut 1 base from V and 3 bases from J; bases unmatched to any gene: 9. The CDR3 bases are TGCGCCAGCAGCCAAGGGGGGAGGGGATCTAACTACGAGCAGTACTTC. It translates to CASSQGGRGSNYEQYF.

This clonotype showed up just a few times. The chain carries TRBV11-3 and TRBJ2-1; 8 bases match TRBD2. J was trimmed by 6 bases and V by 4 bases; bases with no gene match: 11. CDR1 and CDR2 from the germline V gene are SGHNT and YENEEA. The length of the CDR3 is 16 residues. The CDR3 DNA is TGTGCCAGCAGCTCGTGGTCCGGTAGCGGGACCAATGAGCAGTTCTTC. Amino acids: CASSSWSGSGTNEQFF.

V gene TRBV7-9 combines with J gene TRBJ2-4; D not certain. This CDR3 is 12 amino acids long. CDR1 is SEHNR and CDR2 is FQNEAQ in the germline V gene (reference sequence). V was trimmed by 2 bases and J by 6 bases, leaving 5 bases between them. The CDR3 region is CASSLYRNIQYF. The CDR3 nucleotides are TGTGCCAGCAGCTTATACAGAAACATTCAGTACTTC.

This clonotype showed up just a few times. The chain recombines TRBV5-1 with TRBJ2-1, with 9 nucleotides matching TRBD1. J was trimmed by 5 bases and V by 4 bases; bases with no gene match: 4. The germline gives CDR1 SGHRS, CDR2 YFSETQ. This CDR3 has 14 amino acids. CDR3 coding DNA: TGCGCCAGCAGCGGGACAGGGAAGAACAATGAGCAGTTCTTC. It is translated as CASSGTGKNNEQFF.

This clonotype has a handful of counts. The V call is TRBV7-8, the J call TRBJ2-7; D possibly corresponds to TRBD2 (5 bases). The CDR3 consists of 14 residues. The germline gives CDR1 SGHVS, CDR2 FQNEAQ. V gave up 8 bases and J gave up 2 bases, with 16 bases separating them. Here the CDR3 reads CASGRGRRAYEQYF. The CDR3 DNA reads TGTGCCAGCGGACGTGGGAGAAGGGCCTACGAGCAGTACTTC.

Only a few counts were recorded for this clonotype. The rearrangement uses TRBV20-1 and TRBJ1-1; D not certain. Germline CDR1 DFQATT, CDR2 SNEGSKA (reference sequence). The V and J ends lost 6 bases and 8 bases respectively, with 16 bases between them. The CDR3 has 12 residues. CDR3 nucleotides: TGCAGTGCCTTCGGTAGAGGACTCGAAGCTTTCTTT. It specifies CSAFGRGLEAFF.